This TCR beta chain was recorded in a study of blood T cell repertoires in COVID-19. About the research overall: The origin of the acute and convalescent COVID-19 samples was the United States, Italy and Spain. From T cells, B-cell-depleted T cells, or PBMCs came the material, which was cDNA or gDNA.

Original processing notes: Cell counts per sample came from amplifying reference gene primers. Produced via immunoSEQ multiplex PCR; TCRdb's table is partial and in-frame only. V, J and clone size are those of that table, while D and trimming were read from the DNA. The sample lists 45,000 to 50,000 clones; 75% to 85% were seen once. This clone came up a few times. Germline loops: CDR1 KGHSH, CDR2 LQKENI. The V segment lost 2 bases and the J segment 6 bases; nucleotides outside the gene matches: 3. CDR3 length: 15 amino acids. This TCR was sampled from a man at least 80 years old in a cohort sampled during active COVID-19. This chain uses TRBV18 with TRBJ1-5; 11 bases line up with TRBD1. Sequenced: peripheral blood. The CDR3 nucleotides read TGTGCCAGCTCACCAGGGACAGGGGGGCCTCAGCCCCAGCATTTT. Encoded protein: CASSPGTGGPQPQHF.